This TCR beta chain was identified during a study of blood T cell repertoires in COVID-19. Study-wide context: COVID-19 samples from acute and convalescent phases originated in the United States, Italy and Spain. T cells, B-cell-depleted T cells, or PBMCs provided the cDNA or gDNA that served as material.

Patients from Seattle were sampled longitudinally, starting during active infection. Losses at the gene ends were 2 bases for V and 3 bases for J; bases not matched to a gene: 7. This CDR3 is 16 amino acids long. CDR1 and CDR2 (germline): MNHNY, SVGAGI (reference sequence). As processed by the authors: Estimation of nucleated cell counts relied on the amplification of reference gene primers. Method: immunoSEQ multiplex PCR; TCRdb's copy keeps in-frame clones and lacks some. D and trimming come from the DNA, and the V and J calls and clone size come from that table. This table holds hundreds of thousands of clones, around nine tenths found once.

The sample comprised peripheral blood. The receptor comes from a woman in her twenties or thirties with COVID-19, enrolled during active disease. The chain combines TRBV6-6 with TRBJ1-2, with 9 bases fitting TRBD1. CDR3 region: CASSYHTGGRDYGYTF. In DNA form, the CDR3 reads TGTGCCAGCAGTTACCATACAGGGGGCAGGGACTATGGCTACACCTTC.